This record concerns one T cell receptor beta chain sequence. The antigen is not known. This record comes from a study of T cells in localized non-small cell lung cancer. Study conclusions and caveats: Patients showing higher blood T cell density tended to see longer overall survival. Adjacent lung had a median roughly 58 of the 100 largest tumor clones.

Using immunoSEQ multiplex PCR, the repertoire was profiled, and TCRdb retains in-frame clones only, with some absent. This sample yields roughly 34,000 clones, of which 80% to 90% are seen a single time; 4% to 5% belongs to the top ten. V shed 4 bases and J 5 bases; nucleotides not matched to a gene: 13. Germline V CDR1 and CDR2: SEHNR, FQNEAQ (reference sequence). The CDR3 spans 16 residues. The source is a male donor aged 60 or over with stage III lung adenocarcinoma. The chain couples TRBV7-9 to TRBJ2-5; 7 nucleotides agree with TRBD1. This sample comprised peripheral blood, obtained before any cancer treatment. Written as DNA, the CDR3 is TGTGCCAGCAGCTCCCAGGGGGTATTGGTAAGGGAGACCCAGTACTTC. Its protein product is CASSSQGVLVRETQYF.